The present T cell receptor (beta chain) was sequenced within a study of regulatory T cells in long-lasting Graves disease. Whole-study results and caveats: Favored usage of TRBV28, TRBJ1-2 and TRBJ2-5 was recorded in persistent disease.

CDR3 regions were amplified by Arm-PCR using iRepertoire HTBI primers to build TCR beta libraries. Original analysis: Identified across the samples were 62 TRBV segments and 13 to 15 TRBJ segments. TCRdb analysed the multiplex PCR reads with MiXCR anew, one entry per CDR3 protein. The V and J calls and clone size are TCRdb's, not the authors'. The data hold about 530,000 distinct CDR3 sequences, with around 16% observed a single time. Time point in this sample: newly diagnosed GD, antithyroid drugs for less than 3 months. Extracted RNA from PBMCs served as the source of the TCR library. Unmatched junction bases numbered 3, after V lost 3 bases and J lost 5 bases. The germline V gene encodes CDR1 SNHLY and CDR2 FYNNEI. The CDR3 spans 14 residues. With regard to this clonotype: Its cognate antigen is unknown.

The sample also formed part of further work on T cells in Graves' hyperthyroidism and ophthalmopathy. This second study notes: It was uncontrolled infection, other autoimmune disease, pregnancy or lactation that excluded patients.

Sequencing used peripheral blood mononuclear cells (PBMCs), obtained at new diagnosis, from a patient treated with antithyroid drugs. The chain is built from TRBV2 and TRBJ2-2; 7 positions match TRBD1. This receptor was identified in a woman aged 40 to 65 with Graves disease. The CDR3 spells CASSEVQGTGELFF. The DNA of the CDR3 is TGTGCCAGCAGTGAGGTACAGGGGACCGGGGAGCTGTTTTTT.